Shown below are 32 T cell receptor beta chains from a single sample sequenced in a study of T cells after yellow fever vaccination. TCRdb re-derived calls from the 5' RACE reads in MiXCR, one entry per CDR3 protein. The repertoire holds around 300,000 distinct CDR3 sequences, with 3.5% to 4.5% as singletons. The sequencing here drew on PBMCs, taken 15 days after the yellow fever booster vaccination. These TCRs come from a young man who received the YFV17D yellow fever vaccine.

CDR3 nucleotide sequence: TGCGCCAGCAGAGCTACTAGCGGGGGCACAGATACGCAGTATTTT. It specifies CASRATSGGTDTQYF. The chain employs TRBV5-1 and TRBJ2-3, with 10 bases identical to TRBD2. Per germline, CDR1 SGHRS and CDR2 YFSETQ. V lost 5 bases, J lost 1 base, and 4 bases stayed unmatched. The CDR3 is 15 amino acids.

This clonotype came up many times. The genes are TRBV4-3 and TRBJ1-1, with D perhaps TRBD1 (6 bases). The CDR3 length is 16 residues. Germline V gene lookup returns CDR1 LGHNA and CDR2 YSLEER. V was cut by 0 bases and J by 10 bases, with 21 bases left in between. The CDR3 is CASSQDAIIQGMGAFF. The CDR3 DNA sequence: TGCGCCAGCAGCCAAGACGCCATAATACAGGGAATGGGAGCTTTCTTT.

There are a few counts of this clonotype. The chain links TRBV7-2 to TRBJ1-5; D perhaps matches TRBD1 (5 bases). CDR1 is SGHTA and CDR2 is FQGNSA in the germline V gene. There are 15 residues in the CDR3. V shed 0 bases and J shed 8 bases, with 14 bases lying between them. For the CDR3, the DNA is TGTGCCAGCAGCTTAGCCCGGGGGGGGAACAAGCCCCAGCATTTT. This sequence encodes CASSLARGGNKPQHF.

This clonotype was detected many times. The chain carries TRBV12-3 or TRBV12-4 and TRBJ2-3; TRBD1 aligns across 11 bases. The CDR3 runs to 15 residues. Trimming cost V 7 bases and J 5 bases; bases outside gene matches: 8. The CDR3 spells CASTSPGQGEDTQYF. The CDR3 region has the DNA TGTGCCAGCACCTCTCCGGGACAGGGGGAAGATACGCAGTATTTT.

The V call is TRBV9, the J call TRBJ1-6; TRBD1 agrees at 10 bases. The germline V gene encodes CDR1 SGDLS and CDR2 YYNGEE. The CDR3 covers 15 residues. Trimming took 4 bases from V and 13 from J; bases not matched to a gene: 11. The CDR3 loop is CASSLYDRGLSPLHF. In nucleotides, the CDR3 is TGTGCCAGCAGCCTTTATGACAGGGGGCTTTCCCCCCTCCACTTT.

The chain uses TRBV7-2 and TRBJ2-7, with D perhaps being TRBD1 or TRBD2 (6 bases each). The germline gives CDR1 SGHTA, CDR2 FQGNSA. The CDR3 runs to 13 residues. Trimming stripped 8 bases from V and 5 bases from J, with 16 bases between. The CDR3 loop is CASLKGGFDEQYF. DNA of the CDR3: TGTGCCAGCCTAAAGGGGGGATTTGACGAGCAGTACTTC. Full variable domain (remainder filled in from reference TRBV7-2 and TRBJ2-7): GAGVSQSPSNKVTEKGKDVELRCDPISGHTALYWYRQSLGQGLEFLIYFQGNSAPDKSGLPSDRFSAERTGGSVSTLTIQRTQQEDSAVYLCASLKGGFDEQYFGPGTRLTVT.

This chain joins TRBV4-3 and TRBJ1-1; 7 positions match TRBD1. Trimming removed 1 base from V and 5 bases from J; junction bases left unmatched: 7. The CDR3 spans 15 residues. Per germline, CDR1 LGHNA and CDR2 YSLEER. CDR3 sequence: CASSQAAGGWTEAFF. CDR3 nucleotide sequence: TGCGCCAGCAGCCAAGCAGCAGGGGGTTGGACTGAAGCTTTCTTT.

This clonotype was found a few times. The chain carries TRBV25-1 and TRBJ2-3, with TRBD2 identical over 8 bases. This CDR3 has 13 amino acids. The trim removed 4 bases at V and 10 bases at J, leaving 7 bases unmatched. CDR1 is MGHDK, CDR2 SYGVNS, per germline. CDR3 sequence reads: CASSGTSLDAQYF. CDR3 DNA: TGTGCCAGCAGTGGGACTAGCCTGGATGCGCAGTATTTT.

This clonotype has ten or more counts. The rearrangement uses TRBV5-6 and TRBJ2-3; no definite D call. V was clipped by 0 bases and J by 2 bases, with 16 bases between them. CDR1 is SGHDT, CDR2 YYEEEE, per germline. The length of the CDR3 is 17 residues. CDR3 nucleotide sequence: TGTGCCAGCAGCTTGGGGATGAGTACCGTTTTCACAGATACGCAGTATTTT. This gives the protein CASSLGMSTVFTDTQYF. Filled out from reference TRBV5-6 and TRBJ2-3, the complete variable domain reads DAGVTQSPTHLIKTRGQQVTLRCSPKSGHDTVSWYQQALGQGPQFIFQYYEEEERQRGNFPDRFSGHQFPNYSSELNVNALLLGDSALYLCASSLGMSTVFTDTQYFGPGTRLTVL.

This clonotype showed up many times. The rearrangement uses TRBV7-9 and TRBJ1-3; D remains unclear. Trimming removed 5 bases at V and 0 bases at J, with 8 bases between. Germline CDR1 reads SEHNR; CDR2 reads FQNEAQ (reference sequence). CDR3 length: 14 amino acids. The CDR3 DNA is TGTGCCAGCAGCCGAGGGATCTCTGGAAACACCATATATTTT. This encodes CASSRGISGNTIYF.

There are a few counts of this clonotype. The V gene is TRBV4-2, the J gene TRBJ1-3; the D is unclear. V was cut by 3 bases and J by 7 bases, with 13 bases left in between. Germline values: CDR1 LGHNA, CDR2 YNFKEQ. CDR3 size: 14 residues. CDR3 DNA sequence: TGTGCCAGCAGCCAGGAGGACGGGAGGAACACCATATATTTT. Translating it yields CASSQEDGRNTIYF.

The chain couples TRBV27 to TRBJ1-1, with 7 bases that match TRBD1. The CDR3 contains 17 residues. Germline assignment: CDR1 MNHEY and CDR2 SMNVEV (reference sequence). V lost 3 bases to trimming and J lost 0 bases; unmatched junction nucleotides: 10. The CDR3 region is CASSLRVSGTVNTEAFF. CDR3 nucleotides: TGTGCCAGCAGTTTGCGCGTATCCGGGACAGTGAACACTGAAGCTTTCTTT.

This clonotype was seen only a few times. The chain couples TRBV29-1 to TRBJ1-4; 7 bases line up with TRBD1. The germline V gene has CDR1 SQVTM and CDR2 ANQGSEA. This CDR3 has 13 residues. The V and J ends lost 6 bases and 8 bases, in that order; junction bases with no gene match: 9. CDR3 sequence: CSVYRGAGEKLFF. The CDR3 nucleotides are TGCAGCGTCTACAGGGGCGCAGGGGAAAAACTGTTTTTT.

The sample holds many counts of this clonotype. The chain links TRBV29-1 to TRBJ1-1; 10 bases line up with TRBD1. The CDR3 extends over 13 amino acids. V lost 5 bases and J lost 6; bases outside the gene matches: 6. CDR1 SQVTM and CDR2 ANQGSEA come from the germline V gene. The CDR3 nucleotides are TGCAGCGTTTCCCGGGACAGGGGCGCTGAAGCTTTCTTT. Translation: CSVSRDRGAEAFF.

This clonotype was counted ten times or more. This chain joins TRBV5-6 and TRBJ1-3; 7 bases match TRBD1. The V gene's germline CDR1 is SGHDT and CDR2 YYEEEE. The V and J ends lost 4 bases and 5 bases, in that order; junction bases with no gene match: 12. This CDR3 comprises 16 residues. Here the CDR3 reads CASSRPYRGGRNTIYF. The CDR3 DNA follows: TGTGCCAGCAGCCGGCCCTACAGGGGAGGTAGAAACACCATATATTTT.

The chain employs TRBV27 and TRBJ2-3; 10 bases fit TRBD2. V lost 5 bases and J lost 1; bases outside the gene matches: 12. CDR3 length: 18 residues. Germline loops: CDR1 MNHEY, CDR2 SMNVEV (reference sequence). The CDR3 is CASSTSGGASGRTDTQYF. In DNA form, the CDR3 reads TGTGCCAGCAGTACCAGCGGGGGGGCAAGTGGTCGCACAGATACGCAGTATTTT.

DNA for the CDR3: TGTGCCAGTAGTATCCGGACAGCTAGCACAGATACGCAGTATTTT. Amino acids: CASSIRTASTDTQYF. The rearrangement links TRBV19 to TRBJ2-3; TRBD1 is a possible D gene (6 bases). Germline CDR1 reads LNHDA; CDR2 reads SQIVND (reference sequence). V gave up 3 bases and J gave up 0 bases, with 10 bases separating them. There are 15 residues in the CDR3. Filled out from reference TRBV19 and TRBJ2-3, the complete variable domain reads DGGITQSPKYLFRKEGQNVTLSCEQNLNHDAMYWYRQDPGQGLRLIYYSQIVNDFQKGDIAEGYSVSREKKESFPLTVTSAQKNPTAFYLCASSIRTASTDTQYFGPGTRLTVL.

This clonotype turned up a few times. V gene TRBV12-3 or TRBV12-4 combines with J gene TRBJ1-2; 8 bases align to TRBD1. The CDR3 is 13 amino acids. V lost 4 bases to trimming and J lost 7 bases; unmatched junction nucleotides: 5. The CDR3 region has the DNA TGTGCCAGCAGTTCAGGGGGCCCTCGTGGCTACACCTTC. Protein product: CASSSGGPRGYTF.

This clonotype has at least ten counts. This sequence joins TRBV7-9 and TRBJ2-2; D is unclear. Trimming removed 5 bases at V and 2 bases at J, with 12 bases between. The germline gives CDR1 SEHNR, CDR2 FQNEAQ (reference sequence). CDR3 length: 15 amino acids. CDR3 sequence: CASSPLTHNTGELFF. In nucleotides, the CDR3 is TGTGCCAGCAGCCCCCTGACTCATAACACCGGGGAGCTGTTTTTT.

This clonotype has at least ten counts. The chain's CDR3 is CASSYRRNTEAFF. CDR3 coding DNA: TGTGCCAGCAGCTATCGACGGAACACTGAAGCTTTCTTT. The chain couples TRBV9 to TRBJ1-1; D gene uncertain. Trimming shortened V by 4 bases and J by 1 base, and 8 bases separated the two germline ends. This CDR3 is 13 amino acids long. CDR1 and CDR2 from the germline V gene are SGDLS and YYNGEE.

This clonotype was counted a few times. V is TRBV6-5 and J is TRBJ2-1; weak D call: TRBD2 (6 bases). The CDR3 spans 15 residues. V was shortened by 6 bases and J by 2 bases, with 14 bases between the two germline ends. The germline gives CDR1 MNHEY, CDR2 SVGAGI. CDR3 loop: CASSRTTNPYNEQFF. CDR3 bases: TGTGCCAGCAGCAGGACTACTAACCCCTACAATGAGCAGTTCTTC.

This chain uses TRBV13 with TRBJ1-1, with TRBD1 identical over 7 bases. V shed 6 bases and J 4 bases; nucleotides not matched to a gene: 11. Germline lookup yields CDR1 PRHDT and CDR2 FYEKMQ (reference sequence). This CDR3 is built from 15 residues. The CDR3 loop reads CASRPKGAGSTEAFF. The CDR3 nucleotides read TGTGCCAGCAGACCCAAGGGGGCTGGGTCCACTGAAGCTTTCTTT.

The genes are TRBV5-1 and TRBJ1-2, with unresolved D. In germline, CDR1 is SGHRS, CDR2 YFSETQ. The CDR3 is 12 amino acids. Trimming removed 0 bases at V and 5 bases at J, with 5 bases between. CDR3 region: CASSLDEYGYTF. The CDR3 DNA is TGCGCCAGCAGCTTGGATGAGTATGGCTACACCTTC.

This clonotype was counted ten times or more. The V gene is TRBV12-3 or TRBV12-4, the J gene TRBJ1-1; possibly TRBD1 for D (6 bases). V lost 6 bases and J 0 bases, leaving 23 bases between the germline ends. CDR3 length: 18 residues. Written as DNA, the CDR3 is TGTGCCAGCAGCGCGCAGGGGAGGGGAGTCCTCATGAACACTGAAGCTTTCTTT. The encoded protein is CASSAQGRGVLMNTEAFF.

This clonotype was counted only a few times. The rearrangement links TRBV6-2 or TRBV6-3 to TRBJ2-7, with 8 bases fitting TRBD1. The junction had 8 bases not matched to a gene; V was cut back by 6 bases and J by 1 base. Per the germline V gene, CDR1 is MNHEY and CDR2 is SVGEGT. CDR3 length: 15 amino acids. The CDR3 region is CASSPDRGSSYEQYF. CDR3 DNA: TGTGCCAGCAGCCCCGACAGGGGTTCGTCCTACGAGCAGTACTTC.

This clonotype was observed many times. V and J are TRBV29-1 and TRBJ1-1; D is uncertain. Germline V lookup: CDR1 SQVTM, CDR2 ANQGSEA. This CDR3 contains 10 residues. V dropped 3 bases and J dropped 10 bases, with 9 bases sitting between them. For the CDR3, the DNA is TGCAGCGTTGAGGCCAGTATAGCTTTCTTT. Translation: CSVEASIAFF.

The CDR3 coding sequence is TGTGCCAGCCGCGCCGAGGTGAATCAGCCCCAGCATTTT. Its protein is CASRAEVNQPQHF. The chain joins TRBV2 to TRBJ1-5; D is unclear. This CDR3 spans 13 amino acids. Germline loops: CDR1 SNHLY, CDR2 FYNNEI. Deletions cut 8 bases from V and 4 bases from J, with 12 bases between.

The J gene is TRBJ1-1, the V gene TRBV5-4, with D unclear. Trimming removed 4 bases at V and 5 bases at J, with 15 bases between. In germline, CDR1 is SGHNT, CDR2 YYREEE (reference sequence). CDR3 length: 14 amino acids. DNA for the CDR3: TGTGCCAGCAGCCCTACCCCAACCGAAACTGAAGCTTTCTTT. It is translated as CASSPTPTETEAFF.

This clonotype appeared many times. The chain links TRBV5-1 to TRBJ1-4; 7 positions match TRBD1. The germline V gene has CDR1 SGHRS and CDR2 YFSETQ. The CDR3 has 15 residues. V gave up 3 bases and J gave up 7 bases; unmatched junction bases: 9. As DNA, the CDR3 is TGCGCCAGCAGCTCGACAGGGATTCGTACTGAAAAACTGTTTTTT. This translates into CASSSTGIRTEKLFF.

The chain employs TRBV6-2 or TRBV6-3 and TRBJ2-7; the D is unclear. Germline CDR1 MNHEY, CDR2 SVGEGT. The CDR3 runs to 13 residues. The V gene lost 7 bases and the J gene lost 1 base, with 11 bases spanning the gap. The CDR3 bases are TGTGCCAGCAAAACAGCGAGTTCCTACGAGCAGTACGTC. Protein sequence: CASKTASSYEQYV.

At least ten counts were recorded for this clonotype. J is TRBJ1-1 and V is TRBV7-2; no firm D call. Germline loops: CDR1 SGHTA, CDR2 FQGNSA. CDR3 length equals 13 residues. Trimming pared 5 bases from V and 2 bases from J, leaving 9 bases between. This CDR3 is CASSPRQNTEAFF. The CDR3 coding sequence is TGTGCCAGCAGCCCACGACAAAACACTGAAGCTTTCTTT.

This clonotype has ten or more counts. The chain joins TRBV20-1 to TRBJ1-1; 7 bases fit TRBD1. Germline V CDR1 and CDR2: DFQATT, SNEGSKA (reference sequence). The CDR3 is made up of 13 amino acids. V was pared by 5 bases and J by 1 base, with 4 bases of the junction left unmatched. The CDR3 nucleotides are TGCAGTGCTCCACGGGACAGGAACACTGAAGCTTTCTTT. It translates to CSAPRDRNTEAFF.